Below, one T cell receptor (beta chain) is given with its context. Its specificity is unknown. CDR3 length equals 12 residues. CDR1 is GTSNPN, CDR2 SVGIG, per germline (reference sequence). This entry comes from a study of shared clonotypes between healthy human individuals. Clones were read by immunoSEQ multiplex PCR, and TCRdb kept only the in-frame ones, dropping some. Among over a million clones listed, around 74% were seen once. Study results and limitations: Memory subsets generally showed lower estimated richness than naive subsets. In the sorted subsets, rarefaction showed sequencing was incomplete despite large depth. Clonotype sharing among the donors was expected to vary with sequencing depth.

This clonotype was sampled from a man between 18 and 35 years old in good health. The sample taken for sequencing was memory CD4+ T cells sorted from blood. The subset is: CD45RA-negative fraction. The chain uses TRBV30 and TRBJ2-5; D uncertain. The J call is in doubt because the DNA end fits TRBJ2-7 better. CDR3 sequence reads: CACRRSSYEQYF. The CDR3 DNA is TGTGCCTGCCGCAGGAGCTCCTACGAGCAGTACTTC.